Below, 23 T cell receptor beta chains from the same sample are listed, as sequenced in a study of T cells in Graves' hyperthyroidism and ophthalmopathy. The source material, RNA transcripts, was used to amplify TCR beta CDR3 regions. A set of HTBI primers served as the primers for a first-round RT-PCR of the TCR CDR3. TCRdb re-analysed the multiplex PCR reads in MiXCR, keeping a single row per CDR3 protein. This repertoire shows around 420,000 distinct CDR3 sequences, 15% to 19% found once; its top ten account for 13% to 15%. The source material was blood. The receptors stem from a young woman with Graves' hyperthyroidism.

Ten or more counts support this clonotype. J is TRBJ2-3 and V is TRBV6-2 or TRBV6-3, with 8 bases fitting TRBD1. Looked up from germline, CDR1 is MNHEY and CDR2 is SVGEGT. The ends lost 0 bases at V and 2 bases at J; junction bases unmatched: 7. CDR3 length: 17 residues. Here the CDR3 reads CASSYSTGEYVTDTQYF. In DNA form, the CDR3 reads TGTGCCAGCAGTTACTCGACAGGGGAGTATGTCACAGATACGCAGTATTTT.

This clonotype came up a few times. This CDR3 reads CASSQAGQAYGYTF. Written as DNA, the CDR3 is TGCGCCAGCAGCCAAGCGGGACAGGCCTATGGCTACACCTTC. J is TRBJ1-2 and V is TRBV4-3; 8 positions match TRBD1. Per germline, CDR1 LGHNA and CDR2 YSLEER. The V and J ends lost 1 base and 4 bases, in that order; junction bases with no gene match: 2. CDR3 size: 14 residues.

This clonotype was counted at least ten times. The chain has TRBV7-2 and TRBJ1-6; 10 nucleotides line up with TRBD1. Germline trimming cut 4 bases from V and 10 bases from J; bases unmatched to any gene: 7. This CDR3 comprises 15 residues. Per germline, CDR1 SGHTA and CDR2 FQGNSA. The CDR3 here is CASSSGQGGGSPLHF. The CDR3 DNA is TGTGCCAGCAGCTCTGGACAGGGGGGAGGGTCACCCCTCCACTTT. Together with reference TRBV7-2 and TRBJ1-6, the CDR3 gives the full variable domain: GAGVSQSPSNKVTEKGKDVELRCDPISGHTALYWYRQSLGQGLEFLIYFQGNSAPDKSGLPSDRFSAERTGGSVSTLTIQRTQQEDSAVYLCASSSGQGGGSPLHFGNGTRLTVT.

The chain joins TRBV3-1 to TRBJ2-1; D remains unclear. Trimming removed 2 bases from V and 5 bases from J, with 13 bases in between. CDR3 size: 15 residues. The germline V gene has CDR1 LGHDT and CDR2 YNNKEL (reference sequence). CDR3 nucleotides: TGTGCCAGCAGCCAATCTTGGGCCAGCGACAATGAGCAGTTCTTC. Translating it yields CASSQSWASDNEQFF.

The V and J genes are TRBV7-3 and TRBJ2-3; D gene ambiguous. Germline V gene sequence: CDR1 SGHTA, CDR2 FQGTGA. Trimming removed 0 bases from V and 4 bases from J, with 8 bases in between. The CDR3 loop spans 14 amino acids. The CDR3 loop is CASSLTAVSDTQYF. DNA of the CDR3: TGTGCCAGCAGCTTAACTGCTGTATCAGATACGCAGTATTTT.

This clonotype turned up a few times. CDR3 DNA sequence: TGCGCCAGCAGCCGGCCGTCTAGCGGGAGGCTCTACAATGAGCAGTTCTTC. Protein sequence: CASSRPSSGRLYNEQFF. The V call is TRBV5-1, the J call TRBJ2-1, with TRBD2 identical over 11 bases. The germline gives CDR1 SGHRS, CDR2 YFSETQ. This CDR3 is built from 17 residues. J gave up 3 bases and V 4 bases, and 9 bases lay outside the gene matches.

This clonotype was seen many times. The chain combines TRBV12-3 or TRBV12-4 with TRBJ1-2, with D possibly TRBD1 on 6 matching bases. The CDR3 sequence is 17 residues long. Trimming took 7 bases from V and 0 from J, leaving 21 bases between them. Written as DNA, the CDR3 is TGTGCCAGCACCGAGATCCGAGCAGGGGTCACTAACTATGGCTACACCTTC. Residues: CASTEIRAGVTNYGYTF.

The chain couples TRBV7-6 to TRBJ1-1; D may be TRBD1 (6 bases). The CDR3 spans 17 residues. Germline V gives CDR1 SGHVS, CDR2 FNYEAQ. Trimming took 1 base from V and 0 from J, leaving 15 bases between them. The CDR3 bases are TGTGCCAGCAGCTTAGTCCCCGGGACACCCATGAACACTGAAGCTTTCTTT. Its translation: CASSLVPGTPMNTEAFF.

The gene calls are TRBV5-1 and TRBJ2-1; D not certain. The CDR3 has 13 residues. V was pared by 3 bases and J by 5 bases, with 9 bases between. Germline CDR1 SGHRS, CDR2 YFSETQ. The CDR3 coding sequence is TGCGCCAGCAGCTACTCCTTCGACAATGAGCAGTTCTTC. This sequence encodes CASSYSFDNEQFF.

The V call is TRBV9, the J call TRBJ2-3; TRBD2 aligns across 10 bases. CDR3 length equals 15 residues. Germline V gives CDR1 SGDLS, CDR2 YYNGEE. With V trimmed by 4 bases and J by 3 bases, 5 bases remained unmatched. The DNA of the CDR3 is TGTGCCAGCAGCCCCCGTAGCGGGAGGACAGATACGCAGTATTTT. Encoded protein: CASSPRSGRTDTQYF.

CDR3 in amino acids: CASSLNGGDYRYWGPNYEQYF. In DNA, the CDR3 is TGCGCCAGCAGCTTGAATGGGGGGGACTACCGGTATTGGGGCCCTAACTACGAGCAGTACTTC. The gene calls are TRBV5-1 and TRBJ2-7; 7 positions match TRBD2. With V trimmed by 1 base and J by 3 bases, 25 bases remained unmatched. Looked up from germline, CDR1 is SGHRS and CDR2 is YFSETQ. This CDR3 has 21 residues.

Points on this clonotype: This may be a read error, as it is one base from a much larger clone. CDR3 amino acids: CATSDLAGEGNTDAQYF. The CDR3 DNA sequence: TGTGCCACCAGTGATCTAGCGGGAGAGGGGAACACAGATGCGCAGTATTTT. This chain uses TRBV24-1 with TRBJ2-3; 10 bases fit TRBD2. This CDR3 region has 17 residues. Per the germline V gene, CDR1 is KGHDR and CDR2 is SFDVKD.

This clonotype occurred many times. The chain combines TRBV27 with TRBJ1-4, with TRBD1 as a possible D gene (6 bases). Trimming removed 8 bases from V and 5 bases from J, with 18 bases in between. CDR1 and CDR2 (germline): MNHEY, SMNVEV (reference sequence). The CDR3 extends over 15 amino acids. As DNA, the CDR3 is TGTGCCAGCGCTGGATCCCCAGGGGCGAATGAAAAACTGTTTTTT. It codes for CASAGSPGANEKLFF.

The chain employs TRBV28 and TRBJ2-3; D is ambiguous. Germline CDR1 reads MDHEN; CDR2 reads SYDVKM. The CDR3 runs 16 residues. Trimming removed 2 bases from V and 1 base from J, with 13 bases in between. CDR3 sequence: CASSLPPRRGTDTQYF. The CDR3 DNA sequence: TGTGCCAGCAGTTTACCCCCCCGTCGGGGCACAGATACGCAGTATTTT. The whole variable domain, remainder taken from reference TRBV28 and TRBJ2-3, is DVKVTQSSRYLVKRTGEKVFLECVQDMDHENMFWYRQDPGLGLRLIYFSYDVKMKEKGDIPEGYSVSREKKERFSLILESASTNQTSMYLCASSLPPRRGTDTQYFGPGTRLTVL.

The table lists this clonotype with many counts. V and J are TRBV29-1 and TRBJ1-2; tentatively, D is TRBD1 (5 bases). V was trimmed by 5 bases and J by 2 bases, leaving 15 bases between them. CDR1 is SQVTM and CDR2 is ANQGSEA in the germline V gene. This CDR3 is built from 14 residues. The CDR3: CSVLPAGTNYGYTF. The CDR3 region has the DNA TGCAGCGTTCTCCCGGCCGGGACGAACTATGGCTACACCTTC.

The table lists this clonotype with many counts. This sequence joins TRBV28 and TRBJ2-1; D might be TRBD1 or TRBD2, each matching 7 bases. V was clipped by 5 bases and J by 9 bases, with 17 bases between them. The germline gives CDR1 MDHEN, CDR2 SYDVKM. The CDR3 sequence is 14 residues long. CDR3 residues: CASSQGGRAPEQFF. CDR3 nucleotides: TGTGCCAGCAGTCAGGGGGGGAGGGCCCCTGAGCAGTTCTTC.

Turning to this clonotype: This sequence may be a read error, since a much larger clone differs from it by one base. The rearrangement joins TRBV20-1 to TRBJ1-1; possibly TRBD1 for D (6 bases). Trimming pared 1 base from V and 2 bases from J, leaving 20 bases between. CDR3 length equals 17 residues. Germline CDR1 and CDR2: DFQATT and SNEGSKA (reference sequence). CDR3 bases: TGCAGTGCTAGAGTCACTCTCGGTGGGGGGCCTAACACTGAAGCTTTCTTT. Encoded protein: CSARVTLGGGPNTEAFF.

This clonotype was found many times. The rearrangement uses TRBV13 and TRBJ2-5; 10 bases map to TRBD1. The V and J ends lost 2 bases and 0 bases, in that order; junction bases with no gene match: 3. CDR3 length: 16 amino acids. Germline V lookup: CDR1 PRHDT, CDR2 FYEKMQ (reference sequence). CDR3 coding DNA: TGTGCCAGCAGCTTAAGGGGACAGGGGTACCAAGAGACCCAGTACTTC. Translated: CASSLRGQGYQETQYF.

This clonotype showed up many times. The DNA of the CDR3 is TGCAGTGTTCCGGGACTAGCGGACTACGAGCAGTACTTC. Protein: CSVPGLADYEQYF. The chain links TRBV20-1 to TRBJ2-7, with 11 nucleotides matching TRBD2. The CDR3 extends over 13 amino acids. V lost 7 bases and J lost 3; bases outside the gene matches: 5. Germline CDR1 reads DFQATT; CDR2 reads SNEGSKA (reference sequence).

This clonotype has ten or more counts. The rearrangement uses TRBV28 and TRBJ1-1, with unresolved D. This CDR3 has 14 amino acids. Trimming took 1 base from V and 6 from J, leaving 12 bases between them. Germline V lookup: CDR1 MDHEN, CDR2 SYDVKM. The CDR3 here is CASSLLGQSAEAFF. The CDR3 DNA is TGTGCCAGCAGTTTATTGGGTCAGTCGGCTGAAGCTTTCTTT.

A few counts support this clonotype. The J gene is TRBJ1-3, the V gene TRBV28, with TRBD1 identical over 10 bases. Trimming removed 5 bases from V and 0 bases from J; junction bases left unmatched: 10. The CDR3 is 18 amino acids. Germline V lookup: CDR1 MDHEN, CDR2 SYDVKM. DNA of the CDR3: TGTGCCAGCAGTCCGGGACAGGGGAAGGGTTTCTCTGGAAACACCATATATTTT. Translated, it gives CASSPGQGKGFSGNTIYF.

This clonotype has a handful of counts. The chain links TRBV7-6 to TRBJ1-1; D is uncertain. This CDR3 is 15 amino acids long. Trimming took 1 base from V and 2 from J, leaving 11 bases between them. Germline values: CDR1 SGHVS, CDR2 FNYEAQ. DNA of the CDR3: TGTGCCAGCAGCTTAGGGGCCGGCGACAACACTGAAGCTTTCTTT. This encodes CASSLGAGDNTEAFF.

This clonotype was counted many times. The chain couples TRBV11-2 to TRBJ1-5; possibly TRBD1 for D (5 bases). The germline V gene has CDR1 SGHAT and CDR2 FQNNGV. The CDR3 totals 14 residues. V dropped 5 bases and J dropped 3 bases, with 11 bases sitting between them. The CDR3 loop reads CASSRDGSNQPQHF. The DNA of the CDR3 is TGTGCCAGCAGCCGGGACGGATCCAATCAGCCCCAGCATTTT. Looking up the rest from reference TRBV11-2 and TRBJ1-5 gives the full variable domain: EAGVAQSPRYKIIEKRQSVAFWCNPISGHATLYWYQQILGQGPKLLIQFQNNGVVDDSQLPKDRFSAERLKGVDSTLKIQPAKLEDSAVYLCASSRDGSNQPQHFGDGTRLSIL.